The rows below give T cell receptor beta chains drawn from one sample of a study of blood T cell repertoires in COVID-19. Libraries were prepared by immunoSEQ multiplex PCR; TCRdb keeps only in-frame clonotypes and omits some of them. The table records approximately 160,000 clones, 80% to 90% of them present only once. Specimen: PBMCs or T cells enriched from blood (not recorded which). The receptors originated from a man in his fifties or sixties who had recovered from COVID-19. The CDR3 runs from the conserved cysteine through the conserved F or W. The D gene is left open where the match is weak. Expanded clones are given a class, and other clones once, few, many or no size at all.

V gene	D gene	CDR3 length	J gene	clone size	CDR3 protein	CDR3 DNA
TRBV3-1/TRBV3-2	-	13	TRBJ1-2	-	CASSQAAGEGYTF	TGTGCCAGCAGCCAAGCTGCAGGGGAAGGCTACACCTTC
TRBV15	-	14	TRBJ2-2	-	CATRSGERAGELFF	TGTGCCACCAGGTCGGGCGAGAGGGCCGGGGAGCTGTTTTTT
TRBV6-5	-	14	TRBJ1-2	-	CASNLLIERPGYTF	TGTGCCAGCAACCTACTGATAGAGAGGCCAGGCTACACCTTC
TRBV4-1	TRBD1	14	TRBJ1-1	-	CASSRPTGGTEAFF	TGCGCCAGCAGCCGACCAACAGGGGGTACTGAAGCTTTCTTT
TRBV15	TRBD2	16	TRBJ2-7	-	CATSRDRLAGGLEQYF	TGTGCCACCAGCAGGGATCGACTAGCGGGGGGGCTCGAGCAGTACTTC
TRBV6-5	-	13	TRBJ2-1	-	CASNPRGYNEQFF	TGTGCCAGCAATCCGCGGGGCTACAATGAGCAGTTCTTC
TRBV7-8	-	15	TRBJ2-1	-	CASSPRGGFGNEQFF	TGTGCCAGCAGCCCAAGGGGTGGATTTGGCAATGAGCAGTTCTTC
TRBV5-4	-	14	TRBJ1-1	-	CASSSPGGDTEAFF	TGTGCCAGCAGCTCTCCGGGAGGCGACACTGAAGCTTTCTTT
TRBV7-3	TRBD2	16	TRBJ2-1	-	CASSPRSSGGYNEQFF	TGTGCCAGCTCCCCACGATCAAGCGGGGGCTACAATGAGCAGTTCTTC
TRBV12-3/TRBV12-4	-	12	TRBJ1-1	-	CASSLRGRDAFF	TGTGCCAGCAGTCTCAGGGGACGGGACGCTTTCTTT
TRBV5-1	-	12	TRBJ1-2	-	CASSLAGYGYTF	TGCGCCAGCAGCTTGGCAGGCTATGGCTACACCTTC
TRBV5-1	TRBD1	15	TRBJ2-2	-	CASTHGTGSAGELFF	TGCGCCAGCACCCACGGGACAGGGAGCGCCGGGGAGCTGTTTTTT
TRBV3-1/TRBV3-2	-	15	TRBJ1-1	-	CASSQRGITNTEAFF	TGTGCCAGCAGCCAACGAGGGATTACGAACACTGAAGCTTTCTTT
TRBV2	TRBD1	14	TRBJ2-1	many	CASSEAGQRNEQFF	TGTGCCAGCAGTGAAGCGGGACAGAGAAATGAGCAGTTCTTC
TRBV6-2/TRBV6-3	TRBD1	16	TRBJ2-7	-	CASSYLSGQGAYEQYF	TGTGCCAGCAGTTACTTATCGGGACAGGGGGCCTACGAGCAGTACTTC
TRBV6-6	-	15	TRBJ1-5	-	CASSPDGGGNQPQHF	TGTGCCAGCAGTCCGGACGGCGGGGGCAATCAGCCCCAGCATTTT
TRBV5-5	-	14	TRBJ1-3	-	CASSLAFTDQRRYF	TGTGCCAGCAGCTTGGCCTTCACAGACCAACGTCGGTATTTT
TRBV18	TRBD1	15	TRBJ2-1	-	CASSPLGQGYNEQFF	TGTGCCAGCTCACCCTTGGGACAGGGATACAATGAGCAGTTCTTC
TRBV7-9	-	14	TRBJ1-1	-	CASSRGGMNTEAFF	TGTGCCAGCAGCCGCGGGGGGATGAACACTGAAGCTTTCTTT
TRBV6-5	-	15	TRBJ1-1	once	CASRERRGANTEAFF	TGTGCCAGCAGGGAGAGGCGGGGGGCGAACACTGAAGCTTTCTTT
TRBV7-3	-	15	TRBJ2-4	-	CASSLTGGAKNIQYF	TGTGCCAGCAGCTTAACGGGGGGAGCCAAAAACATTCAGTACTTC
TRBV18	TRBD1	13	TRBJ1-1	few	CASSPGSTGGAFF	TGTGCCAGCTCACCAGGATCCACAGGGGGAGCTTTCTTT
TRBV18	TRBD1	14	TRBJ1-5	-	CASSQGAYNQPQHF	TGTGCCAGCTCACAGGGGGCTTACAATCAGCCCCAGCATTTT
TRBV19	TRBD2	16	TRBJ2-1	few	CASGLAGAPSYNEQFF	TGTGCCAGCGGACTAGCGGGGGCCCCCTCCTACAATGAGCAGTTCTTC
TRBV19	TRBD1	15	TRBJ2-7	once	CASSTTGQGAGEQYF	TGTGCCAGTAGTACCACGGGACAGGGGGCGGGCGAGCAGTACTTC
TRBV3-1/TRBV3-2	-	16	TRBJ1-1	-	CASSQGHTTMNTEAFF	TGTGCCAGCAGCCAAGGCCATACAACGATGAACACTGAAGCTTTCTTT
TRBV5-4	-	15	TRBJ2-7	-	CASSTGSFSSYEQYF	TGTGCCAGCAGCACGGGGAGCTTTTCCTCCTACGAGCAGTACTTC
TRBV7-8	-	17	TRBJ1-3	-	CASSLAPGFPSGNTIYF	TGTGCCAGCAGCTTAGCTCCGGGATTCCCCTCTGGAAACACCATATATTTT
TRBV5-4	-	13	TRBJ1-1	-	CASSPRENTEAFF	TGTGCCAGCAGCCCGCGGGAGAACACTGAAGCTTTCTTT
TRBV10-3	-	15	TRBJ1-2	-	CAISKSTGKIYGYTF	TGTGCCATCAGCAAATCTACAGGGAAGATCTATGGCTACACCTTC
TRBV19	-	17	TRBJ2-3	once	CASSIDLLAGYTDTQYF	TGTGCCAGTAGTATAGATCTCCTCGCGGGGTACACAGATACGCAGTATTTT
TRBV2	TRBD1	15	TRBJ2-7	few	CASRPDRGFSYEQYF	TGTGCCAGCAGGCCCGACAGGGGATTTTCCTACGAGCAGTACTTC
TRBV3-1/TRBV3-2	-	16	TRBJ1-5	-	CASSQSERGSNQPQHF	TGTGCCAGCAGCCAATCCGAAAGGGGAAGCAATCAGCCCCAGCATTTT
TRBV10-3	-	15	TRBJ2-7	-	CAISEPGLYHYEQYF	TGTGCCATCAGCGAACCGGGACTGTACCACTACGAGCAGTACTTC
TRBV3-1/TRBV3-2	TRBD1	17	TRBJ1-6	few	CASSQELGQGVNSPLHF	TGTGCCAGCAGCCAAGAACTGGGACAGGGGGTCAATTCACCCCTCCACTTT
TRBV5-1	-	15	TRBJ1-4	-	CASSFGQTTNEKLFF	TGCGCCAGCAGCTTCGGACAGACAACTAATGAAAAACTGTTTTTT
TRBV6-5	-	15	TRBJ1-2	once	CASSYSGGVNYGYTF	TGTGCCAGCAGTTACTCAGGGGGGGTGAACTATGGCTACACCTTC
TRBV5-8	-	16	TRBJ2-2	-	CASSPGQNPNTGELFF	TGTGCCAGCAGCCCCGGACAGAATCCGAACACCGGGGAGCTGTTTTTT
TRBV19	TRBD1	15	TRBJ1-4	-	CASSPTGTGGEKLFF	TGTGCCAGTAGCCCAACCGGGACAGGGGGCGAAAAACTGTTTTTT
TRBV6-6	TRBD2	20	TRBJ2-2	once	CASSRLAVPTRFANTGELFF	TGTGCCAGCAGTCGCCTAGCGGTCCCAACCAGGTTCGCGAACACCGGGGAGCTGTTTTTT
TRBV3-1/TRBV3-2	-	15	TRBJ2-1	few	CASSLSTGIYNEQFF	TGTGCCAGCAGCCTGTCCACCGGGATATACAATGAGCAGTTCTTC
TRBV7-9	-	16	TRBJ2-1	-	CASSELGGSSYNEQFF	TGTGCCAGCAGCGAACTAGGAGGGTCCTCCTACAATGAGCAGTTCTTC
TRBV7-9	TRBD2	15	TRBJ2-3	-	CASSPTVSGLDTQYF	TGTGCCAGCAGCCCCACGGTTAGCGGGTTAGATACGCAGTATTTT
TRBV6-5	TRBD1	15	TRBJ2-5	-	CASSLNRGWGETQYF	TGTGCCAGCAGTTTAAACAGGGGATGGGGGGAGACCCAGTACTTC
TRBV4-1	TRBD2	16	TRBJ2-1	-	CASSQDRTSGWNEQFF	TGCGCCAGCAGCCAAGATAGGACTAGCGGGTGGAATGAGCAGTTCTTC
TRBV2	TRBD2	17	TRBJ2-4	-	CASLKSKLAGPVSHQYF	TGTGCCAGCCTTAAATCTAAACTAGCGGGGCCTGTCTCGCATCAGTACTTC
TRBV29-1	-	13	TRBJ1-2	-	CSVETRGSYGYTF	TGCAGCGTTGAAACTCGGGGGAGCTATGGCTACACCTTC
TRBV4-1	-	16	TRBJ2-7	-	CASSQDGGGRPYEQYF	TGCGCCAGCAGCCAAGATGGTGGAGGTAGGCCCTACGAGCAGTACTTC
TRBV4-3	-	15	TRBJ2-7	-	CASSQTDRAPGEQYF	TGCGCCAGCAGCCAAACGGACAGAGCTCCTGGCGAGCAGTACTTC
TRBV7-2	TRBD1	17	TRBJ1-4	-	CASSPEIGQGFYEKLFF	TGTGCCAGCAGCCCCGAAATAGGACAGGGGTTTTACGAAAAACTGTTTTTT
TRBV7-2	-	15	TRBJ1-1	-	CASSQTAQTNTEAFF	TGTGCCAGCAGCCAAACCGCACAGACGAACACTGAAGCTTTCTTT
TRBV13	TRBD2	19	TRBJ2-2	-	CASSQYPGTSGVNTGELFF	TGTGCCAGCAGCCAGTACCCCGGGACTAGCGGGGTGAACACCGGGGAGCTGTTTTTT
TRBV27	TRBD2	16	TRBJ2-5	-	CASSFRTSGPQETQYF	TGTGCCAGCAGTTTCCGGACTAGCGGGCCCCAAGAGACCCAGTACTTC
TRBV9	-	17	TRBJ2-3	-	CASSVGPGVRRADTQYF	TGTGCCAGCAGCGTAGGGCCAGGGGTAAGGAGAGCAGATACGCAGTATTTT
TRBV7-3	TRBD2	17	TRBJ2-1	-	CASSLSLASGVYNEQFF	TGTGCCAGCAGCCTCTCCCTAGCGAGCGGGGTTTACAATGAGCAGTTCTTC